This T cell receptor (beta chain) was documented in a study of cytomegalovirus exposure and HLA in healthy donors. Notes on this clone: The antigen remains unidentified.

The PCR had 60 Vbeta and 13 Jbeta primers. Libraries were prepared by immunoSEQ multiplex PCR; TCRdb keeps only in-frame clonotypes and omits some of them. The top ten clones hold under 0.95% of a sample with 160,000 or so clones, around 90% of them seen once. V dropped 7 bases and J dropped 2 bases, with 23 bases sitting between them. Germline V gives CDR1 WSHSY, CDR2 SAAADI. This CDR3 comprises 17 residues. General study results and limits: Later analysis demonstrated an association between a missense DCLRE1C variant and TCR beta V- and J-gene trimming. Fewer N-insertions than the 666-donor mean were reportedly shown by an Asian-associated ancestry cluster in a later analysis. Association of under 20,000 TCR beta sequences with HLA alleles was found at 0.05 false discovery rate in a later analysis.

Whereas donors were nominally healthy upon sampling, unrecorded immune exposures were probable. The sample taken for sequencing was PBMCs. The receptor's source is a woman aged 25 to 39 in good health and CMV-seronegative. The V and J genes are TRBV10-2 and TRBJ1-1; possibly TRBD1 for D (5 bases). For the CDR3, the DNA is TGCGCCAGCAAACAATTCGGGGGGGGTTCGGTAAACACTGAAGCTTTCTTT. The encoded protein is CASKQFGGGSVNTEAFF.